The T cell receptor (beta chain) described here comes from a study of CD4 T cells in relation to SARS-CoV-2 and coronaviruses. Study-wide background: ViraFEST: roughly 10-day antigen culture of PBMCs, then TCR beta CDR3 sequencing.

CDR1 and CDR2 (germline): SGHRS, YFSETQ. The trim removed 5 bases at V and 11 bases at J, leaving 10 bases unmatched. The CDR3 consists of 15 residues. Turning to this clone: As yet, its antigen is unknown.

Clones were read by immunoSEQ multiplex PCR, and TCRdb kept only the in-frame ones, dropping some. The sample lists 15,000 to 25,000 clones; around 80% were seen once. Before the COVID-19 pandemic, during about 2011-2019, CD4+ T cells were taken from unexposed donors. Isolation of CD4+ T cells took place after around eleven days in culture. Unexposed-donor CD4+ T cells were probed with SARS-CoV-2 S/N and four cold-coronavirus spikes, cells permitting. About 2 million PBMCs per well were cultured with about 9.8 IU/ml IL-2. On days 3 and 7, cultures got half fresh IL-2 medium. The rearrangement links TRBV5-1 to TRBJ2-1; 13 positions match TRBD2. The source material was CD4+ T cells from PBMCs, cultured in vitro. The clonotype originates from a human donor in good health. The CDR3 nucleotides are TGCGCCAGCAGGCAGTCGGGTGGGACTAGCGGGAAGCAGTTCTTC. Its translation: CASRQSGGTSGKQFF.